The sequence of this T cell receptor (beta chain) was determined in a study of cytomegalovirus exposure and HLA in healthy donors. 13 Jbeta primers and 60 Vbeta primers were used for the PCR. Generated by immunoSEQ multiplex PCR, the TCRdb table keeps only in-frame clones and is missing some. The sample yields approximately 190,000 clones, about nine tenths seen once. Germline CDR1 and CDR2: SEHNR and FQNEAQ (reference sequence). V was pared by 5 bases and J by 5 bases, with 15 bases between. The CDR3 contains 14 residues. The chain uses TRBV7-9 and TRBJ1-1; D may be TRBD1 (5 bases). Sequencing was carried out using PBMCs. The clonotype comes from a boy younger than 10 in good health and CMV-seronegative. CDR3 residues: CASSPYQTVTEAFF. The CDR3 coding sequence is TGTGCCAGCAGCCCGTACCAGACAGTAACTGAAGCTTTCTTT.